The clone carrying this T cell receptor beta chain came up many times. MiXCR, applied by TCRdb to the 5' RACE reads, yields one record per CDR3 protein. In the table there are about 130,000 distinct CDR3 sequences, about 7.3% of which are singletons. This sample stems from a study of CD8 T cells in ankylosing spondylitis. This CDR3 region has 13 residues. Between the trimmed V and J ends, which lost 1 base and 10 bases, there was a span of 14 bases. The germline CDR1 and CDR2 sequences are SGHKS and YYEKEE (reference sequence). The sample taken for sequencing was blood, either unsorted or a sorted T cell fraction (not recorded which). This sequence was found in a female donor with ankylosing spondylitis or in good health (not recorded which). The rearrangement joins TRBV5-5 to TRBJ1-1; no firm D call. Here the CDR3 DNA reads TGTGCCAGCAGCTTGTTGATCGACCGAGGAGCTTTCTTT. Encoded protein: CASSLLIDRGAFF.